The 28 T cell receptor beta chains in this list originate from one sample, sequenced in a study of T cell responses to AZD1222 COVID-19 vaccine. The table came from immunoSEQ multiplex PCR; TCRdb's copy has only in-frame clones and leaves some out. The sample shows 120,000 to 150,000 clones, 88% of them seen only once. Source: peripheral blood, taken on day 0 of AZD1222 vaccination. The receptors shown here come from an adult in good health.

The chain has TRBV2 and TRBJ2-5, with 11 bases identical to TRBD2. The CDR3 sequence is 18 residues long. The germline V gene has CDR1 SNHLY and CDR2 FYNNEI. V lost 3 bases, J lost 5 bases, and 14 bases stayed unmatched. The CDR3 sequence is CASSEKRFLAGGRETQYF. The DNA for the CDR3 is TGTGCCAGCAGTGAGAAGAGGTTCCTAGCGGGGGGCAGGGAGACCCAGTACTTC.

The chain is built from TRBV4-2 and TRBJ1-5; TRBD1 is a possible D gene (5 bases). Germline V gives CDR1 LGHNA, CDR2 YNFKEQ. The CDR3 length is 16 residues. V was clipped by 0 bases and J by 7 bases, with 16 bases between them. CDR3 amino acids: CASSQEGAQVQQPQHF. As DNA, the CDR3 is TGTGCCAGCAGCCAAGAAGGGGCACAGGTCCAACAGCCCCAGCATTTT.

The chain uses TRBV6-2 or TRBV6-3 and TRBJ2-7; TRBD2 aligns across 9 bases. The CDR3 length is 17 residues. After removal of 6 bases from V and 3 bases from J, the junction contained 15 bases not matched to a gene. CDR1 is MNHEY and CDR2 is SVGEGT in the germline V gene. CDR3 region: CASSPIGGAGGGYEQYF. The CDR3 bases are TGTGCCAGCAGCCCCATCGGGGGAGCGGGGGGCGGCTACGAGCAGTACTTC.

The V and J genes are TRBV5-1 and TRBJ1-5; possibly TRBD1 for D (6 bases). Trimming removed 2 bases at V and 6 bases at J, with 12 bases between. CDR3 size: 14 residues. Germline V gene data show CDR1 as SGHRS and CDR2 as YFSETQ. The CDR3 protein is CASSFGGAGQPQHF. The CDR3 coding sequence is TGCGCCAGCAGCTTCGGGGGGGCGGGTCAGCCCCAGCATTTT.

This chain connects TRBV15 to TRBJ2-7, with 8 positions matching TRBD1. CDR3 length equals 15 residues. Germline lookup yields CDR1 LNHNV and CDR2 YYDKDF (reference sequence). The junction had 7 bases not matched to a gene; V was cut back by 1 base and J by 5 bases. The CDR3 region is CATSRVPQGANEQYF. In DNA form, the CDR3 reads TGTGCCACCAGCAGAGTTCCCCAGGGGGCGAACGAGCAGTACTTC.

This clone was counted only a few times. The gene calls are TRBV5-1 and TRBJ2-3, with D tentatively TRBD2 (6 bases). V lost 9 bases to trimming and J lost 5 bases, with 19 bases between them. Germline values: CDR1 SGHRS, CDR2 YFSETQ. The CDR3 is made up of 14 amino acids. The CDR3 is CATATGVRGDTQYF. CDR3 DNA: TGCGCCACCGCGACGGGGGTTCGGGGAGATACGCAGTATTTT.

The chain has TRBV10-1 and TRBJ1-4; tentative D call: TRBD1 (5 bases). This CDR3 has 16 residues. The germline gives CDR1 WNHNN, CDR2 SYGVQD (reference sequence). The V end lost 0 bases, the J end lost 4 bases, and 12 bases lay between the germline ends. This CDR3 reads CASSESMGEGNEKLFF. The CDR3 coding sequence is TGCGCCAGCAGTGAGTCGATGGGGGAGGGTAATGAAAAACTGTTTTTT.

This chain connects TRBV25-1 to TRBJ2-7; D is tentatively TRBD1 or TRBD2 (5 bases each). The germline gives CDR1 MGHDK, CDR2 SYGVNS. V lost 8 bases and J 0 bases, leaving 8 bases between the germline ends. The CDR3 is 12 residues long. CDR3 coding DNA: TGTGCCAGCCGGGGCGGCTCCTACGAGCAGTACTTC. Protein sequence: CASRGGSYEQYF.

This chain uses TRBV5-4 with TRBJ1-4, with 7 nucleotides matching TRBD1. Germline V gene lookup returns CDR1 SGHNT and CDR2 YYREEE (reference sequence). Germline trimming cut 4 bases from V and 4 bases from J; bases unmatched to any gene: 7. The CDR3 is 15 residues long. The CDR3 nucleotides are TGTGCCAGCAGCGCCGGAGACAGGGTTAATGAAAAACTGTTTTTT. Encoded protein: CASSAGDRVNEKLFF.

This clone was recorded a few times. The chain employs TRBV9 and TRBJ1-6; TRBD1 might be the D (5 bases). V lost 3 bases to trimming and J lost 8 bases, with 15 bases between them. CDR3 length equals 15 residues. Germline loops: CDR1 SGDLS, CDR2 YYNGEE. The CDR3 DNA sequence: TGTGCCAGCAGCGCGAGCAGGGTGCAGGATTCACCCCTCCACTTT. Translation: CASSASRVQDSPLHF.

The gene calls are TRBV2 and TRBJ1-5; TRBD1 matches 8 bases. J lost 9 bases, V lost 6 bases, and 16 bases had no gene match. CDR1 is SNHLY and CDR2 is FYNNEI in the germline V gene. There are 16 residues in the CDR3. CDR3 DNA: TGTGCCAGCAGGAAAAACGTCAGGGGGCCGGGCGGGCCCCAGCATTTT. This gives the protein CASRKNVRGPGGPQHF.

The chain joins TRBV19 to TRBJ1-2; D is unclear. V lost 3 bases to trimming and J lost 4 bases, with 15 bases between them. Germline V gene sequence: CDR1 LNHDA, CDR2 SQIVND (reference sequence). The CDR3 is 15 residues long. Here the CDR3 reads CASSIQHSPPYGYTF. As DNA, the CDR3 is TGTGCCAGTAGTATCCAGCACTCACCACCCTATGGCTACACCTTC.

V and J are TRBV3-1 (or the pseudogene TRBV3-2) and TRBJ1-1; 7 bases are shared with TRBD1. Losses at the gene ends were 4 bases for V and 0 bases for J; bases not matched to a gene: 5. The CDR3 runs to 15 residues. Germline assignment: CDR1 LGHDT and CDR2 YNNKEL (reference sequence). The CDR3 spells CASSPGQFLNTEAFF. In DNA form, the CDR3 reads TGTGCCAGCAGCCCGGGACAGTTCTTGAACACTGAAGCTTTCTTT.

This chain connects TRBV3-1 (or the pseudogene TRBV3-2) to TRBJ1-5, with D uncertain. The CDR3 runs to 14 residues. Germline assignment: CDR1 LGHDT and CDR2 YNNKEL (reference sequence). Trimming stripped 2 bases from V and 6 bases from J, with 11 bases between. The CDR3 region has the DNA TGTGCCAGCAGCCAACAACTAAGAGGTCAGCCCCAGCATTTT. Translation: CASSQQLRGQPQHF.

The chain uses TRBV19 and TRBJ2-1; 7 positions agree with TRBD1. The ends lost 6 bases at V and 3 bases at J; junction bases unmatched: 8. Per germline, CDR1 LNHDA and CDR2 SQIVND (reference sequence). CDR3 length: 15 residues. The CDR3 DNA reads TGTGCCAGTAGGTCCGGGCAGGGGGACTACAATGAGCAGTTCTTC. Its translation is CASRSGQGDYNEQFF.

The CDR3 DNA is TGCGCCAGCAGCCAAGAAATACAGGGGCCCCCTGCAAAACTGTTTTTT. This encodes CASSQEIQGPPAKLFF. The chain recombines TRBV4-3 with TRBJ1-4, with 7 bases lining up with TRBD1. The V segment lost 0 bases and the J segment 10 bases; nucleotides outside the gene matches: 11. The CDR3 loop spans 16 amino acids. Germline loops: CDR1 LGHNA, CDR2 YSLEER.

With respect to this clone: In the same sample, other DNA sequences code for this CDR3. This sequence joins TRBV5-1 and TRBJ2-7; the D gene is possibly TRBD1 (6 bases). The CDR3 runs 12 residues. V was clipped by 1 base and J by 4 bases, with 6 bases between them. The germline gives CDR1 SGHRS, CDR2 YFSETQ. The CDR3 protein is CASSLTGYEQYF. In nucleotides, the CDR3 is TGCGCCAGCAGCTTGACAGGGTACGAGCAGTACTTC.

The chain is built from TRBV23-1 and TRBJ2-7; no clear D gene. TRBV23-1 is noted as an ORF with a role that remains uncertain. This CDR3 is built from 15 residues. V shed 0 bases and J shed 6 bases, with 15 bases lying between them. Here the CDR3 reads CASSQSGFLPAEQYF. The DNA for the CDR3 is TGCGCCAGCAGTCAATCGGGCTTTTTGCCGGCCGAGCAGTACTTC.

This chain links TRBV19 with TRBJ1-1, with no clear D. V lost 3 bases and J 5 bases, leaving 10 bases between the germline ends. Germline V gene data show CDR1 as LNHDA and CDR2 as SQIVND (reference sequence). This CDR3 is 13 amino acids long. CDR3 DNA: TGTGCCAGTAGTATCGGCAACCCTACTGAAGCTTTCTTT. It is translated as CASSIGNPTEAFF.

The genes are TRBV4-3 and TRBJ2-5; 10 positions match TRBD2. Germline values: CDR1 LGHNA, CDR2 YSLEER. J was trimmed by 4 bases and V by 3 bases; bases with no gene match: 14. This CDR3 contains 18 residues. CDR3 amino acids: CASSQGSGGATGRETQYF. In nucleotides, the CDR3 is TGCGCCAGCAGCCAGGGGAGCGGGGGGGCTACGGGGCGAGAGACCCAGTACTTC.

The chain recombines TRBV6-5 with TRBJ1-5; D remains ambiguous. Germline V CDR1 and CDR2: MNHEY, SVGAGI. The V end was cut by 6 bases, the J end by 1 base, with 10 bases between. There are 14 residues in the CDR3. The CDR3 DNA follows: TGTGCCAGCAGGGACCTTTGGAGCAATCAGCCCCAGCATTTT. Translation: CASRDLWSNQPQHF.

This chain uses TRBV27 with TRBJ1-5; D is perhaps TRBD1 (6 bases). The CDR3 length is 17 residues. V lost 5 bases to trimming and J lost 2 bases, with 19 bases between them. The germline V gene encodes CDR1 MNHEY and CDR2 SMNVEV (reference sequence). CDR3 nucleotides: TGTGCCAGCAGTGCTTACCTACAGGGAGGGGGCAATCAGCCCCAGCATTTT. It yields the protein CASSAYLQGGGNQPQHF.

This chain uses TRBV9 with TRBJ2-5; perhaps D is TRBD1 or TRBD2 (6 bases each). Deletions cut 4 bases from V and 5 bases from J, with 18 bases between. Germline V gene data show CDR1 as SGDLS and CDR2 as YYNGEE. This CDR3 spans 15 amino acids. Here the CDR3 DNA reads TGTGCCAGCAGCCGGCGGGGCGTTGGACAGGAGACCCAGTACTTC. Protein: CASSRRGVGQETQYF.

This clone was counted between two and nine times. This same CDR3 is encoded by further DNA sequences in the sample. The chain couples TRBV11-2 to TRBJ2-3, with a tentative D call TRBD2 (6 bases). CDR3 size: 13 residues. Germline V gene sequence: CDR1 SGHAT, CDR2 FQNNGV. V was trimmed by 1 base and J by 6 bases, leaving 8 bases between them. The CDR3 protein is CASSLGGADTQYF. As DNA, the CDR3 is TGTGCCAGCAGCTTAGGCGGGGCCGATACGCAGTATTTT.

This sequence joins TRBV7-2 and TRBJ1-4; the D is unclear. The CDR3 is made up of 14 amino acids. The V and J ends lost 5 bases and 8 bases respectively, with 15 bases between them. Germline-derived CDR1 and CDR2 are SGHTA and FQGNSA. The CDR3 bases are TGTGCCAGCAGCCCCAAGAGGGTGGGAGAAAAACTGTTTTTT. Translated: CASSPKRVGEKLFF.

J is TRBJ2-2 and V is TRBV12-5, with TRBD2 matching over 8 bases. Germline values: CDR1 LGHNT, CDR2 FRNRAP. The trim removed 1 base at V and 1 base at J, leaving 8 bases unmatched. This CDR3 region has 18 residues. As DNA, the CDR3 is TGTGCTAGTGGTTTGGCCCGGGGGAGCGGGGGGAACACCGGGGAGCTGTTTTTT. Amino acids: CASGLARGSGGNTGELFF.

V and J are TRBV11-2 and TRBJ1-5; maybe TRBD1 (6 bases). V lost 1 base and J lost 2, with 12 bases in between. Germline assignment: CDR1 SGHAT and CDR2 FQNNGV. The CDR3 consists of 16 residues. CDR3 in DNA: TGTGCCAGCAGCTTAGCGGGGGCTCGGGGCAATCAGCCCCAGCATTTT. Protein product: CASSLAGARGNQPQHF.

CDR3 sequence: CASSPPGTGFYGYTF. CDR3 nucleotide sequence: TGTGCCAGCTCACCACCTGGGACAGGATTCTATGGCTACACCTTC. The chain is built from TRBV18 and TRBJ1-2; TRBD1 agrees at 8 bases. J gave up 4 bases and V 0 bases, and 4 bases lay outside the gene matches. Germline CDR1 is KGHSH and CDR2 is LQKENI. This CDR3 spans 15 amino acids.